Presented here are 26 T cell receptor beta chains from one specimen sequenced in a study of blood T cell repertoires in COVID-19. The method was immunoSEQ multiplex PCR; TCRdb's version includes in-frame clones alone and lacks a portion of them. The table includes some 200,000 clones, around 80% detected once. Sequenced: peripheral blood. These receptors were obtained from a woman in her forties who had recovered from COVID-19.

This clone was counted a single time. V usage is TRBV10-3 and J usage is TRBJ2-1; 8 nucleotides line up with TRBD2. V shed 3 bases, J shed 2 bases, and the junction held 12 bases outside the gene matches. CDR3 length equals 18 residues. Germline assignment: CDR1 ENHRY and CDR2 SYGVKD. CDR3 sequence: CAISEGGEIAGTYNEQFF. The CDR3 coding sequence is TGTGCCATCAGTGAAGGTGGTGAAATAGCGGGGACCTACAATGAGCAGTTCTTC.

The CDR3 DNA reads as TGCGCCAGCAGCCCTGGTATGCGGGGAAACACCATATATTTT. This codes for CASSPGMRGNTIYF. The chain links TRBV5-1 to TRBJ1-3; D not resolved. V lost 4 bases and J lost 4, with 12 bases in between. There are 14 residues in the CDR3. Germline V gene lookup returns CDR1 SGHRS and CDR2 YFSETQ.

V is TRBV24-1 and J is TRBJ2-3; maybe TRBD2 (5 bases). Trimming removed 1 base at V and 4 bases at J, with 5 bases between. The CDR3 length is 13 residues. Germline V gene lookup returns CDR1 KGHDR and CDR2 SFDVKD. CDR3 amino acids: CATSDFSADTQYF. The DNA of the CDR3 is TGTGCCACCAGTGATTTTAGCGCAGATACGCAGTATTTT.

This clone was detected only a few times. The rearrangement links TRBV2 to TRBJ1-5; D is ambiguous. V lost 6 bases to trimming and J lost 7 bases, with 13 bases between them. The germline gives CDR1 SNHLY, CDR2 FYNNEI. CDR3 size: 13 residues. CDR3 in amino acids: CASRADGQQPQHF. CDR3 nucleotides: TGTGCCAGCAGGGCGGATGGTCAACAGCCCCAGCATTTT.

The CDR3 nucleotides read TGTGCCAGCTCACGGGACAGGACTGAAGCTTTCTTT. Protein product: CASSRDRTEAFF. This rearrangement joins TRBV18 to TRBJ1-1, with 8 bases matching TRBD1. Trimming took 4 bases from V and 5 from J; bases not matched to a gene: 0. The CDR3 contains 12 residues. Germline V gene lookup returns CDR1 KGHSH and CDR2 LQKENI.

The chain recombines TRBV3-1 (or the pseudogene TRBV3-2) with TRBJ1-2, with D possibly matching TRBD1 (6 bases). This CDR3 has 14 residues. V lost 2 bases to trimming and J lost 4 bases, with 11 bases between them. CDR1 and CDR2 (germline): LGHDT, YNNKEL (reference sequence). The CDR3 sequence is CASSQIRGGYGYTF. CDR3 nucleotides: TGTGCCAGCAGCCAAATCAGGGGCGGCTATGGCTACACCTTC.

This sequence joins TRBV5-4 and TRBJ2-1; D is unresolved. The length of the CDR3 is 15 residues. Germline V gene sequence: CDR1 SGHNT, CDR2 YYREEE (reference sequence). V was trimmed by 1 base and J by 4 bases, leaving 12 bases between them. Here the CDR3 DNA reads TGTGCCAGCAGCTTGTTGGTCAGTAAGTACAATGAGCAGTTCTTC. This encodes CASSLLVSKYNEQFF.

The V call is TRBV7-3, the J call TRBJ1-2, with 10 bases matching TRBD1. The germline V gene has CDR1 SGHTA and CDR2 FQGTGA. The CDR3 length is 13 residues. Trimming at V came to 3 bases and at J to 8 bases, leaving 3 bases not matched to a gene. The CDR3: CASSFGTGDGYTF. The CDR3 DNA follows: TGTGCCAGCAGCTTCGGGACAGGGGACGGCTACACCTTC.

V is TRBV18 and J is TRBJ1-5, with 7 positions matching TRBD1. Losses at the gene ends were 3 bases for V and 9 bases for J; bases not matched to a gene: 11. The CDR3 length is 15 residues. In germline, CDR1 is KGHSH, CDR2 LQKENI. CDR3 protein: CASSPRDSGITPQHF. DNA of the CDR3: TGTGCCAGCTCACCTCGGGACAGCGGCATTACGCCCCAGCATTTT.

The rearrangement joins TRBV2 to TRBJ1-5; D not certain. The CDR3 contains 13 residues. V shed 8 bases and J shed 0 bases, with 8 bases lying between them. In germline, CDR1 is SNHLY, CDR2 FYNNEI. This chain's CDR3 is CASDDYSNQPQHF. The CDR3 bases are TGTGCCAGCGACGACTATAGCAATCAGCCCCAGCATTTT.

Regarding this clone: The junction and the germline gene differ at one end; a read error may be behind it. V usage is TRBV7-7 and J usage is TRBJ2-2, with 8 bases that match TRBD1. The germline V gene has CDR1 SSHAT and CDR2 FNYEAQ (reference sequence). The CDR3 sequence is 19 residues long. DNA for the CDR3: TGTGCTAGCAGCCCCACCGTCGGACAGGGAGGCGCGAACACCGGGGAGCTGTTTTTT. Translated: CASSPTVGQGGANTGELFF.

The V and J genes are TRBV11-3 and TRBJ2-3; TRBD2 agrees at 7 bases. The CDR3 runs to 16 residues. Per germline, CDR1 SGHNT and CDR2 YENEEA. The trim removed 2 bases at V and 2 bases at J, leaving 7 bases unmatched. The CDR3 loop is CASSLRQGGHTDTQYF. As DNA, the CDR3 is TGTGCCAGCAGCTTACGCCAGGGAGGGCACACAGATACGCAGTATTTT.

This clone was found once. The chain links TRBV28 to TRBJ2-7; D may be TRBD1 (6 bases). The V gene lost 7 bases and the J gene lost 0 bases, with 19 bases spanning the gap. The CDR3 loop spans 16 amino acids. From germline, CDR1 is MDHEN and CDR2 SYDVKM. CDR3 sequence reads: CASKGSARDTSYEQYF. The CDR3 DNA sequence: TGTGCCAGCAAGGGTTCAGCCCGGGACACCTCCTACGAGCAGTACTTC.

V gene TRBV25-1 combines with J gene TRBJ1-5, with 8 nucleotides matching TRBD1. The length of the CDR3 is 13 residues. Trimming at V came to 6 bases and at J to 4 bases, leaving 2 bases not matched to a gene. The germline gives CDR1 MGHDK, CDR2 SYGVNS. CDR3 in DNA: TGTGCCAGCAGCAGGACAGGGAATCAGCCCCAGCATTTT. Encoded protein: CASSRTGNQPQHF.

The V gene is TRBV7-3, the J gene TRBJ1-4; possibly TRBD1 for D (5 bases). Germline CDR1 SGHTA, CDR2 FQGTGA. The CDR3 runs 13 residues. V lost 5 bases and J lost 3, with 7 bases in between. CDR3 DNA sequence: TGTGCCAGCAGCCTGGGGCCTAATGAAAAACTGTTTTTT. It encodes CASSLGPNEKLFF. Looking up the rest from reference TRBV7-3 and TRBJ1-4 gives the full variable domain: GAGVSQTPSNKVTEKGKYVELRCDPISGHTALYWYRQSLGQGPEFLIYFQGTGAADDSGLPNDRFFAVRPEGSVSTLKIQRTERGDSAVYLCASSLGPNEKLFFGSGTQLSVL.

This rearrangement joins TRBV9 to TRBJ2-3; 9 nucleotides line up with TRBD2. This CDR3 region has 16 residues. After removal of 0 bases from V and 2 bases from J, the junction contained 4 bases not matched to a gene. Per germline, CDR1 SGDLS and CDR2 YYNGEE. The CDR3 sequence: CASSVDLAGHTDTQYF. As DNA, the CDR3 is TGTGCCAGCAGCGTAGACCTAGCGGGGCACACAGATACGCAGTATTTT.

The genes are TRBV11-3 and TRBJ2-3, with 9 bases matching TRBD1. CDR1 SGHNT and CDR2 YENEEA come from the germline V gene. J was trimmed by 5 bases and V by 4 bases; bases with no gene match: 4. This CDR3 is built from 14 residues. The DNA for the CDR3 is TGTGCCAGCAGCTGGGACAGGGTTGGAGATACGCAGTATTTT. This sequence encodes CASSWDRVGDTQYF.

J is TRBJ2-5 and V is TRBV11-2; maybe TRBD2 (5 bases). V shed 5 bases and J shed 2 bases, with 12 bases lying between them. Germline CDR1 SGHAT, CDR2 FQNNGV. The CDR3 contains 14 residues. For the CDR3, the DNA is TGTGCCAGCAGCCCCTCAGCGGTACAAGAGACCCAGTACTTC. As protein: CASSPSAVQETQYF.

The chain uses TRBV7-2 and TRBJ2-5, with 13 bases lining up with TRBD2. The CDR3 consists of 18 residues. After removal of 5 bases from V and 1 base from J, the junction contained 10 bases not matched to a gene. CDR1 and CDR2 (germline): SGHTA, FQGNSA. Here the CDR3 reads CASSERLAGGPIQETQYF. The CDR3 nucleotides are TGTGCCAGCAGCGAACGACTAGCGGGGGGCCCAATCCAAGAGACCCAGTACTTC.

The chain combines TRBV28 with TRBJ2-3; D unresolved. The V and J ends lost 2 bases and 1 base respectively, with 10 bases between them. The CDR3 is made up of 15 amino acids. Germline CDR1 reads MDHEN; CDR2 reads SYDVKM. The DNA for the CDR3 is TGTGCCAGCAGTTTACCCGAACTCGGCACAGATACGCAGTATTTT. It is translated as CASSLPELGTDTQYF. Using reference TRBV28 and TRBJ2-3 for the parts outside the CDR3, the full variable domain is DVKVTQSSRYLVKRTGEKVFLECVQDMDHENMFWYRQDPGLGLRLIYFSYDVKMKEKGDIPEGYSVSREKKERFSLILESASTNQTSMYLCASSLPELGTDTQYFGPGTRLTVL.

The V call is TRBV5-6, the J call TRBJ2-1; 8 nucleotides match TRBD1. This CDR3 has 15 residues. Trimming took 6 bases from V and 2 from J; bases not matched to a gene: 7. The germline V gene has CDR1 SGHDT and CDR2 YYEEEE. This CDR3 is CASTARDRPYNEQFF. In DNA, the CDR3 is TGTGCCAGCACCGCAAGGGACAGGCCCTACAATGAGCAGTTCTTC.

V gene TRBV18 combines with J gene TRBJ1-2; D perhaps matches TRBD1 (6 bases). CDR1 KGHSH and CDR2 LQKENI come from the germline V gene. V lost 6 bases and J 8 bases, leaving 16 bases between the germline ends. This CDR3 contains 13 residues. The CDR3 coding sequence is TGTGCCAGCTCCCCCGAGGACAGTGGGGGCTACACCTTC. Protein: CASSPEDSGGYTF. Combining the CDR3 with reference TRBV18 and TRBJ1-2 gives the whole variable domain NAGVMQNPRHLVRRRGQEARLRCSPMKGHSHVYWYRQLPEEGLKFMVYLQKENIIDESGMPKERFSAEFPKEGPSILRIQQVVRGDSAAYFCASSPEDSGGYTFGSGTRLTVV.

This clone was detected once. The chain couples TRBV6-5 to TRBJ2-7, with TRBD1 matching over 7 bases. The V and J ends lost 5 bases and 3 bases, in that order; junction bases with no gene match: 4. This CDR3 contains 13 residues. Germline assignment: CDR1 MNHEY and CDR2 SVGAGI. The CDR3 bases are TGTGCCAGCAGTAACGACAGGGTCTACGAGCAGTACTTC. Translation gives CASSNDRVYEQYF.

The chain combines TRBV6-5 with TRBJ2-7, with D tentatively TRBD2 (6 bases). This CDR3 is built from 14 residues. V was shortened by 5 bases and J by 3 bases, with 14 bases between the two germline ends. CDR1 MNHEY and CDR2 SVGAGI come from the germline V gene. The CDR3 spells CASSNTGLDYEQYF. CDR3 coding DNA: TGTGCCAGCAGTAATACGGGACTCGACTACGAGCAGTACTTC.

The rearrangement joins TRBV14 to TRBJ1-1; 8 bases agree with TRBD1. This CDR3 has 15 amino acids. Germline lookup yields CDR1 SGHDN and CDR2 FVKESK. V shed 1 base, J shed 3 bases, and the junction held 4 bases outside the gene matches. The CDR3 region has the DNA TGTGCCAGCAGCCAAGTAGCAGGGGGCTACACTGAAGCTTTCTTT. Translation gives CASSQVAGGYTEAFF.

This clone was seen only once. Here the CDR3 DNA reads TGTGCCAGCTCATCCCCTAGCTACGAGCAGTACTTC. Protein product: CASSSPSYEQYF. The chain employs TRBV18 and TRBJ2-7; no reliable D call. Germline lookup yields CDR1 KGHSH and CDR2 LQKENI. CDR3 size: 12 residues. Deletions cut 5 bases from V and 3 bases from J, with 8 bases between.